What follows are 26 T cell receptor beta chains derived from one specimen sequenced in a study of shared clonotypes between healthy human individuals. Terminally differentiated effector memory CD45RA+ cells were excluded from the naive CD8 cells, which were CD45RO-negative and positively selected for CCR7. Profiled with immunoSEQ multiplex PCR; TCRdb holds only in-frame clones, not every one. The sample lists about 2,100,000 clones, 85% to 95% occurring once. The sample was naive CD8+ T cells from PBMCs. The receptor set was obtained from a man aged 18 to 30 in good health. Some clones in this sample may be carry-over from other donors' samples.

J is TRBJ1-4 and V is TRBV6-1; 9 bases agree with TRBD1. With 3 bases clipped from V and 5 bases from J, the junction kept 10 bases outside the gene matches. This CDR3 contains 17 residues. Germline CDR1 is MNHNS and CDR2 is SASEGT. DNA for the CDR3: TGTGCCAGCAGTGACCGGGACAGGGCGGGTCGGAATGAAAAACTGTTTTTT. Residues: CASSDRDRAGRNEKLFF.

The chain is built from TRBV27 and TRBJ1-2, with D unresolved. V shed 2 bases and J shed 1 base, with 11 bases lying between them. The CDR3 runs to 15 residues. The germline gives CDR1 MNHEY, CDR2 SMNVEV (reference sequence). CDR3 in amino acids: CASSLSGQINYGYTF. For the CDR3, the DNA is TGTGCCAGCAGTTTAAGTGGGCAGATTAACTATGGCTACACCTTC.

This CDR3 is CASSGGPSSGNTIYF. CDR3 in DNA: TGTGCCAGCAGCGGAGGACCGTCGTCTGGAAACACCATATATTTT. The chain joins TRBV2 to TRBJ1-3, with no clear D. The CDR3 is made up of 15 amino acids. V was trimmed by 6 bases and J by 1 base, leaving 13 bases between them. Germline assignment: CDR1 SNHLY and CDR2 FYNNEI.

The V and J genes are TRBV10-1 and TRBJ2-7; 13 bases align to TRBD2. Unmatched junction bases numbered 1, after V lost 6 bases and J lost 5 bases. CDR1 is WNHNN, CDR2 SYGVQD, per germline (reference sequence). This CDR3 is 13 amino acids long. CDR3 sequence: CASSGLAGDEQYF. The CDR3 coding sequence is TGCGCCAGCAGCGGACTAGCGGGAGACGAGCAGTACTTC.

This clone has a single count. The rearrangement links TRBV7-7 to TRBJ1-4; no clear D. The germline gives CDR1 SSHAT, CDR2 FNYEAQ (reference sequence). Trimming took off 5 bases at V and 0 bases at J, with 10 bases between the two ends. The CDR3 runs to 15 residues. The CDR3 loop is CASSPSLSTNEKLFF. DNA for the CDR3: TGTGCCAGCAGCCCATCGCTTTCAACTAATGAAAAACTGTTTTTT.

The chain uses TRBV9 and TRBJ2-1; 12 positions match TRBD1. Germline V gene data show CDR1 as SGDLS and CDR2 as YYNGEE. V was pared by 8 bases and J by 9 bases, with 9 bases of the junction left unmatched. The CDR3 sequence is 14 residues long. The CDR3 DNA follows: TGTGCCAGGGAACGGGACAGGGGGCAAGGTGAGCAGTTCTTC. This gives the protein CARERDRGQGEQFF.

V gene TRBV11-2 combines with J gene TRBJ1-1; the D is unclear. This CDR3 has 16 residues. V lost 0 bases to trimming and J lost 5 bases, with 16 bases between them. Germline lookup yields CDR1 SGHAT and CDR2 FQNNGV. The CDR3 region has the DNA TGTGCCAGCAGCTTAGAGTTTATTCGGGCGAGGACTGAAGCTTTCTTT. Translation: CASSLEFIRARTEAFF.

The rearrangement uses TRBV14 and TRBJ2-7; D unclear. V lost 6 bases and J 3 bases, leaving 15 bases between the germline ends. CDR1 is SGHDN, CDR2 FVKESK, per germline. This CDR3 region has 14 residues. CDR3 sequence (DNA): TGTGCCAGCAGTCGGCGGACGCCGGACTACGAGCAGTACTTC. Translated, it gives CASSRRTPDYEQYF.

J is TRBJ2-2 and V is TRBV6-6; tentatively, D is TRBD1 (7 bases). The ends were cut back, 5 bases at V and 0 bases at J, with 10 bases in the middle. CDR3 length: 15 residues. Germline V gene sequence: CDR1 MNHNY, CDR2 SVGAGI (reference sequence). In DNA, the CDR3 is TGTGCCAGCAGTCGCGGGACAGCGAACACCGGGGAGCTGTTTTTT. Its translation is CASSRGTANTGELFF.

This clone was seen a single time. This sequence joins TRBV29-1 and TRBJ1-2; 10 bases line up with TRBD1. CDR3 length: 20 amino acids. Germline-derived CDR1 and CDR2 are SQVTM and ANQGSEA. V lost 5 bases to trimming and J lost 6 bases; unmatched junction nucleotides: 27. The CDR3 nucleotides read TGCAGCGTTACCCCGACCCCGAGTCGCGGGACAGGGGAGCCTCTCAATGGCTACACCTTC. It is translated as CSVTPTPSRGTGEPLNGYTF.

DNA of the CDR3: TGTGCCATCAGTGAGTCCCAGTGGGATCCCGATGGTGGAAACACCATATATTTT. Translation gives CAISESQWDPDGGNTIYF. The chain combines TRBV10-3 with TRBJ1-3; D is unresolved. The V end was cut by 0 bases, the J end by 3 bases, with 18 bases between. Germline lookup yields CDR1 ENHRY and CDR2 SYGVKD. The CDR3 consists of 18 residues.

The rearrangement joins TRBV9 to TRBJ2-5; 7 positions match TRBD1. The ends lost 3 bases at V and 2 bases at J; junction bases unmatched: 7. The CDR3 extends over 15 amino acids. In germline, CDR1 is SGDLS, CDR2 YYNGEE. The CDR3 DNA reads TGTGCCAGCAGCGCCAGCTCGGGACAGCAAGAGACCCAGTACTTC. Amino acids: CASSASSGQQETQYF.

The rearrangement uses TRBV28 and TRBJ2-3; 8 bases are shared with TRBD1. The CDR3 sequence is 15 residues long. CDR1 is MDHEN, CDR2 SYDVKM, per germline. After removal of 6 bases from V and 3 bases from J, the junction contained 8 bases not matched to a gene. For the CDR3, the DNA is TGTGCCAGCAGCCCAGGACAGGGTCGGACAGATACGCAGTATTTT. Translated, it gives CASSPGQGRTDTQYF. The full variable domain, rest sourced from reference TRBV28 and TRBJ2-3, is DVKVTQSSRYLVKRTGEKVFLECVQDMDHENMFWYRQDPGLGLRLIYFSYDVKMKEKGDIPEGYSVSREKKERFSLILESASTNQTSMYLCASSPGQGRTDTQYFGPGTRLTVL.

This chain connects TRBV6-5 to TRBJ1-2; 8 bases align to TRBD1. The V and J ends lost 5 bases and 3 bases, in that order; junction bases with no gene match: 5. Per the germline V gene, CDR1 is MNHEY and CDR2 is SVGAGI. CDR3 length: 14 amino acids. The CDR3 loop reads CASSDPTGDYGYTF. CDR3 coding DNA: TGTGCCAGCAGTGACCCGACAGGGGACTATGGCTACACCTTC.

This chain links TRBV29-1 with TRBJ2-2; D gene unclear. The CDR3 is made up of 12 amino acids. Between the trimmed V and J ends, which lost 8 bases and 4 bases, there was a span of 11 bases. CDR1 and CDR2 (germline): SQVTM, ANQGSEA. The CDR3 loop reads CSTRLTTGELFF. CDR3 coding DNA: TGCAGCACGCGCCTGACCACCGGGGAGCTGTTTTTT.

The chain combines TRBV28 with TRBJ2-2, with D hard to call. The V gene lost 3 bases and the J gene lost 5 bases, with 10 bases spanning the gap. The CDR3 sequence is 14 residues long. Germline CDR1 reads MDHEN; CDR2 reads SYDVKM. The CDR3 DNA reads as TGTGCCAGCAGTTTTTTTTTGGGGACCGGGGAGCTGTTTTTT. Protein sequence: CASSFFLGTGELFF. Together with reference TRBV28 and TRBJ2-2, the CDR3 gives the full variable domain: DVKVTQSSRYLVKRTGEKVFLECVQDMDHENMFWYRQDPGLGLRLIYFSYDVKMKEKGDIPEGYSVSREKKERFSLILESASTNQTSMYLCASSFFLGTGELFFGEGSRLTVL.

This chain joins TRBV6-6 and TRBJ1-2, with 9 positions matching TRBD1. V lost 8 bases and J lost 8; bases outside the gene matches: 15. Germline V gives CDR1 MNHNY, CDR2 SVGAGI (reference sequence). This CDR3 spans 15 amino acids. The CDR3 nucleotides are TGTGCCAGCGGAAACCTAAACAGGGGGCGCGGAGGCTACACCTTC. Translated, it gives CASGNLNRGRGGYTF.

The chain employs TRBV9 and TRBJ1-4, with no clear D. The CDR3 consists of 16 residues. Germline lookup yields CDR1 SGDLS and CDR2 YYNGEE. V gave up 4 bases and J gave up 0 bases, with 13 bases separating them. This CDR3 reads CASSPYIRATNEKLFF. The DNA of the CDR3 is TGTGCCAGCAGCCCCTACATAAGGGCAACTAATGAAAAACTGTTTTTT.

This chain joins TRBV7-8 and TRBJ2-2; the match to TRBD2 covers 12 bases. CDR3 size: 17 residues. With V trimmed by 4 bases and J by 7 bases, 10 bases remained unmatched. Germline lookup yields CDR1 SGHVS and CDR2 FQNEAQ. The CDR3: CASSSARLAGVIGELFF. As DNA, the CDR3 is TGTGCCAGCAGCTCCGCCCGACTAGCGGGAGTAATCGGGGAGCTGTTTTTT.

Regarding this clone: Other nucleotide sequences from this sample produce the same CDR3. J is TRBJ1-2 and V is TRBV27; TRBD1 agrees at 8 bases. The V gene's germline CDR1 is MNHEY and CDR2 SMNVEV (reference sequence). With 5 bases clipped from V and 4 bases from J, the junction kept 3 bases outside the gene matches. The CDR3 length is 13 residues. CDR3 nucleotides: TGTGCCAGCAGTCTGACAGGGGTCTATGGCTACACCTTC. Translated, it gives CASSLTGVYGYTF.

The chain has TRBV14 and TRBJ2-7, with D perhaps TRBD1 or TRBD2 (5 bases each). CDR3 length: 12 residues. Trimming removed 5 bases from V and 3 bases from J, with 8 bases in between. Germline CDR1 SGHDN, CDR2 FVKESK. CDR3 in DNA: TGTGCCAGCAGCGGGGGTAACTACGAGCAGTACTTC. This sequence encodes CASSGGNYEQYF.

The chain carries TRBV7-9 and TRBJ1-2; D is unresolved. Germline CDR1 reads SEHNR; CDR2 reads FQNEAQ (reference sequence). V was trimmed by 2 bases and J by 10 bases, leaving 11 bases between them. This CDR3 has 12 residues. Here the CDR3 reads CASSLSGSPYTF. CDR3 bases: TGTGCCAGCAGCTTATCCGGATCCCCCTACACCTTC.

The chain has TRBV7-9 and TRBJ2-7; possible D gene TRBD2, 6 bases. Germline V CDR1 and CDR2: SEHNR, FQNEAQ (reference sequence). Trimming cost V 5 bases and J 0 bases, with 17 bases left between them. CDR3 length: 16 amino acids. CDR3 region: CASSPVSGVHSYEQYF. In DNA form, the CDR3 reads TGTGCCAGCAGCCCGGTTTCGGGAGTCCACTCCTACGAGCAGTACTTC.

The J gene is TRBJ2-7, the V gene TRBV5-5; weak D call: TRBD1 (6 bases). With 0 bases removed from V and 2 bases from J, the gap between germline ends came to 9 bases. Germline values: CDR1 SGHKS, CDR2 YYEKEE (reference sequence). This CDR3 spans 14 amino acids. CDR3: CASSLGDTAYEQYF. The DNA for the CDR3 is TGTGCCAGCAGCTTGGGGGACACCGCCTACGAGCAGTACTTC.

This clone came up a few times. Other nucleotide sequences in the sample specify the same CDR3. The chain joins TRBV9 to TRBJ2-1; D is ambiguous. Between the trimmed V and J ends, which lost 2 bases and 6 bases, there was a span of 3 bases. The germline V gene has CDR1 SGDLS and CDR2 YYNGEE. CDR3 length equals 11 residues. The CDR3, as DNA: TGTGCCAGCAGCGTTAGCAATGAGCAGTTCTTC. As protein: CASSVSNEQFF.

This chain uses TRBV7-3 with TRBJ2-1, with D possibly TRBD2 on 6 matching bases. The CDR3 contains 16 residues. Germline assignment: CDR1 SGHTA and CDR2 FQGTGA. The ends were cut back, 5 bases at V and 1 base at J, with 15 bases in the middle. Written as DNA, the CDR3 is TGTGCCAGCAGCCCCGTCGGAGGGAATTCCTACAATGAGCAGTTCTTC. It is translated as CASSPVGGNSYNEQFF.